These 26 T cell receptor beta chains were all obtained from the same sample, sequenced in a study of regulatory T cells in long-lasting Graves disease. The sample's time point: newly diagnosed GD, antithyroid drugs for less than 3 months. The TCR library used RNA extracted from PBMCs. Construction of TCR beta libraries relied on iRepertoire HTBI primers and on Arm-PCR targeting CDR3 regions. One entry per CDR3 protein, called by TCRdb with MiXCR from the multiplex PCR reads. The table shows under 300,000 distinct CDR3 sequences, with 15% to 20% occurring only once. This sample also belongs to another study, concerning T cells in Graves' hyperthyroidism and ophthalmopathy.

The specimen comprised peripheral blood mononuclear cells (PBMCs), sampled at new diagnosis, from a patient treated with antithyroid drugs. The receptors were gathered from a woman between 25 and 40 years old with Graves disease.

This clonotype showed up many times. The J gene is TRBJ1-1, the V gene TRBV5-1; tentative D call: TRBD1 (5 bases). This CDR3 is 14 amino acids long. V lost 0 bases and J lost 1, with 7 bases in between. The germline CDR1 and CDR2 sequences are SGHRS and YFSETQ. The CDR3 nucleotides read TGCGCCAGCAGCTTGGATCAGGGGAACACTGAAGCTTTCTTT. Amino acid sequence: CASSLDQGNTEAFF.

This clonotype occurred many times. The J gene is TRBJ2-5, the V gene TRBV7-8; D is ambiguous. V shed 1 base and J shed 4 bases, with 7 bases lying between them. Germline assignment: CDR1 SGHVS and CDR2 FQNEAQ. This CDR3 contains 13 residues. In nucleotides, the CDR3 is TGTGCCAGCAGCTTAGGCCCCTCAGAGACCCAGTACTTC. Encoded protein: CASSLGPSETQYF.

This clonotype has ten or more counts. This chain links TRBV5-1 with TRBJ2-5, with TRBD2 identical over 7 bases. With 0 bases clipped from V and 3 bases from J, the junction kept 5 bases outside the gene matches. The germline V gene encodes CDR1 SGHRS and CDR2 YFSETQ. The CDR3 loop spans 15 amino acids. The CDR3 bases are TGCGCCAGCAGCTTGGGAGCGGGGATGGAAGAGACCCAGTACTTC. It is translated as CASSLGAGMEETQYF.

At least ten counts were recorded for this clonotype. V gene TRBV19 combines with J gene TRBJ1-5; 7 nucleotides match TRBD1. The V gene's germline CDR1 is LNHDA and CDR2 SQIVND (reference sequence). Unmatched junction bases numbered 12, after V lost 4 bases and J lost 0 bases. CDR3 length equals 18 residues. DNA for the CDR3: TGTGCCAGTAGTACGGGGGGGACAGAGTATTATAGCAATCAGCCCCAGCATTTT. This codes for CASSTGGTEYYSNQPQHF.

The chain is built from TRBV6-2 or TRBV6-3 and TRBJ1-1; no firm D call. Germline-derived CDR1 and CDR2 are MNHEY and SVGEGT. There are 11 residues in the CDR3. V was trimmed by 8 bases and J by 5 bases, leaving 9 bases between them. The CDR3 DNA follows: TGTGCCAGCTGGTCGGGAACTGAAGCTTTCTTT. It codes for CASWSGTEAFF.

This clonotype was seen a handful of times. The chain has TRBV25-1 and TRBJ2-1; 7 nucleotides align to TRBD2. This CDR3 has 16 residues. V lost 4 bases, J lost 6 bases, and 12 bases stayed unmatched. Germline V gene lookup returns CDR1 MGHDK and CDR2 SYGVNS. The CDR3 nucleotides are TGTGCCAGCAGTGCATCGACTAGCCCCGTGGGCAATGAGCAGTTCTTC. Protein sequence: CASSASTSPVGNEQFF.

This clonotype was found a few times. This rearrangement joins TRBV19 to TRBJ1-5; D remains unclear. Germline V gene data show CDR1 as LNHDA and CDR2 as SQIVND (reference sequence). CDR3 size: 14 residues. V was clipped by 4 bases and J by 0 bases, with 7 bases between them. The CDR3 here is CASSTTNSNQPQHF. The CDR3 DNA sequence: TGTGCCAGTAGTACAACCAATAGCAATCAGCCCCAGCATTTT.

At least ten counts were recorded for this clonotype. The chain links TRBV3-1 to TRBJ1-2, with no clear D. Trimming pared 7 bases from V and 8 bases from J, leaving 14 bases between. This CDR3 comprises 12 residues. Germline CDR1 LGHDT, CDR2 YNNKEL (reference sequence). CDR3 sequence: CASKSGPEGYTF. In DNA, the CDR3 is TGTGCCAGCAAGTCCGGACCTGAGGGCTACACCTTC.

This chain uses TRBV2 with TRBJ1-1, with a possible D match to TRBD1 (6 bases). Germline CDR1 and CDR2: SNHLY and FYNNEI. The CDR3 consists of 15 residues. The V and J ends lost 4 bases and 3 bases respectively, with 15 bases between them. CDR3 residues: CASSARQVLDTEAFF. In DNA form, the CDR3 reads TGTGCCAGCAGTGCGAGACAGGTTTTGGACACTGAAGCTTTCTTT.

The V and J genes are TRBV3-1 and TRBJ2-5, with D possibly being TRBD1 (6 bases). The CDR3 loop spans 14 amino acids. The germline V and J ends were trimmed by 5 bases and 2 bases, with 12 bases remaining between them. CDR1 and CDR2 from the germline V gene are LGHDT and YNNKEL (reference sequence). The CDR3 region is CASSYRDIQETQYF. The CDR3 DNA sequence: TGTGCCAGCAGCTACCGGGACATACAAGAGACCCAGTACTTC.

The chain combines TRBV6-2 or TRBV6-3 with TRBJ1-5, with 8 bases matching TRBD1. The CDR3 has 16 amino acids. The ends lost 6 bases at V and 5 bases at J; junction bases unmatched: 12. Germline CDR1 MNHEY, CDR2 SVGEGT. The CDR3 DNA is TGTGCCAGCAGCCCTTTCGACAGGGGACCCCATCAGCCCCAGCATTTT. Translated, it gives CASSPFDRGPHQPQHF.

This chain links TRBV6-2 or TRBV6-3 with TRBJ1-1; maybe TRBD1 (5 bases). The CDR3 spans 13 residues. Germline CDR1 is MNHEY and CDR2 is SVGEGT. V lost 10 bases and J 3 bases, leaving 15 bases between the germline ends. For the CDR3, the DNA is TGTGCCACCAGGGACTTCACCTACACTGAAGCTTTCTTT. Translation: CATRDFTYTEAFF.

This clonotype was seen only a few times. The CDR3 DNA is TGTGCCAGCACAGACAGCAACAGAGGGGAGCTGTTTTTT. Amino acid sequence: CASTDSNRGELFF. The genes are TRBV12-3 or TRBV12-4 and TRBJ2-2; a weak D match, TRBD1 (5 bases). The CDR3 consists of 13 residues. V shed 7 bases and J shed 8 bases, with 14 bases lying between them.

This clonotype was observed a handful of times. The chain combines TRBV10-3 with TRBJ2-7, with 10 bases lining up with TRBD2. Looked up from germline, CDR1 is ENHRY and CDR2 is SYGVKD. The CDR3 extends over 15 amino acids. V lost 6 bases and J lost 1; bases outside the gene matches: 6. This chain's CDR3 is CAISPSGGGSYEQYF. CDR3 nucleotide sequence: TGTGCCATCAGCCCGAGCGGGGGGGGATCCTACGAGCAGTACTTC.

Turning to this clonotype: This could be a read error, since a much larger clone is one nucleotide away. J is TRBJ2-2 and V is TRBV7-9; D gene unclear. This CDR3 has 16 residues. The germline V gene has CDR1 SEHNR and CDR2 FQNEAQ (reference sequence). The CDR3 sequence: CVSSSFSWRNTGELFF. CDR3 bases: TGTGTCAGCAGCTCATTCAGTTGGAGAAACACCGGGGAGCTGTTTTTT.

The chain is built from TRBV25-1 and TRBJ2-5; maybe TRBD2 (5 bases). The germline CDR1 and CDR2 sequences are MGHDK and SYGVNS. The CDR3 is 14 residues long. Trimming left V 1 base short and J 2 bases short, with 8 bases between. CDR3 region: CASSEFGDQETQYF. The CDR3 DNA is TGTGCCAGCAGTGAATTCGGGGATCAAGAGACCCAGTACTTC.

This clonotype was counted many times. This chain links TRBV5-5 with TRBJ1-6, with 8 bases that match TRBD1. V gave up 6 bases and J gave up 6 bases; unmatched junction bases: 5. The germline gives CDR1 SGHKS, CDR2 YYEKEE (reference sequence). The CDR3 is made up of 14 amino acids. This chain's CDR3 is CASNDRGANSPLHF. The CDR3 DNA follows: TGTGCCAGCAACGACAGGGGCGCTAATTCACCCCTCCACTTT.

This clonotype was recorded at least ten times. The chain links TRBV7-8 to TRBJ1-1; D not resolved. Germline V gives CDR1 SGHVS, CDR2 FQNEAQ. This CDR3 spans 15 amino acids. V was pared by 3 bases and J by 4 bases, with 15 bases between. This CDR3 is CASSFLARGSTEAFF. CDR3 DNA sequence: TGTGCCAGCAGCTTCTTGGCCAGAGGGAGCACTGAAGCTTTCTTT.

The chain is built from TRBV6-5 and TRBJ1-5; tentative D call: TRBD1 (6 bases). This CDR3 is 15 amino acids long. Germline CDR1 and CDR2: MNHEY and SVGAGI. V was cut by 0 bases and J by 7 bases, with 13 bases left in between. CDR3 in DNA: TGTGCCAGCAGTTACTCGGAAAACAGGGTACAGCCCCAGCATTTT. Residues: CASSYSENRVQPQHF.

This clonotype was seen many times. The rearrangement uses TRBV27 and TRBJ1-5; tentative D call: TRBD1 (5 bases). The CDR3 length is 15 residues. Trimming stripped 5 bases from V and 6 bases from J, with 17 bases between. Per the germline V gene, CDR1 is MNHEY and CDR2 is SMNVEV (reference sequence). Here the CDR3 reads CASSLSPGAGQPQHF. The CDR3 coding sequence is TGTGCCAGCAGTCTCTCCCCCGGGGCGGGTCAGCCCCAGCATTTT.

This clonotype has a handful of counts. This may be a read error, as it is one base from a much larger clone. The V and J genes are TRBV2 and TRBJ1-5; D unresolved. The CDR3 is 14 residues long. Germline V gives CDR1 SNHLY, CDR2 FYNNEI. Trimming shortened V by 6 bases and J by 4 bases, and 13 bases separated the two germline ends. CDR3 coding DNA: TGTGCCAGCAGGGACGGGGTGGCAAATCAGCCCCAGCATTTT. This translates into CASRDGVANQPQHF.

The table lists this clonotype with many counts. CDR3 in amino acids: CSARADGQGTQPQHF. The CDR3 bases are TGCAGTGCTAGAGCCGATGGACAGGGGACCCAGCCCCAGCATTTT. This chain joins TRBV20-1 and TRBJ1-5; 9 bases fit TRBD1. V lost 1 base to trimming and J lost 7 bases; unmatched junction nucleotides: 8. This CDR3 comprises 15 residues. Germline-derived CDR1 and CDR2 are DFQATT and SNEGSKA (reference sequence).

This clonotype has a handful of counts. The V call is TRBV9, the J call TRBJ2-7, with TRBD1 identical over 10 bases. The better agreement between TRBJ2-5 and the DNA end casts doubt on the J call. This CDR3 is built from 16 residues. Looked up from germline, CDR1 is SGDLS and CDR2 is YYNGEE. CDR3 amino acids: CASSIGDRGVGETQYF. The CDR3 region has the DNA TGTGCCAGCAGCATCGGGGACAGGGGAGTTGGGGAGACCCAGTACTTC.

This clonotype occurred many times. CDR3 coding DNA: TGTGCCAGCAGCGACCTGGGACTAGCCAAAAACATTCAGTACTTC. This translates into CASSDLGLAKNIQYF. The gene calls are TRBV5-6 and TRBJ2-4, with TRBD2 as a possible D gene (6 bases). Trimming removed 4 bases from V and 0 bases from J, with 11 bases in between. There are 15 residues in the CDR3. Looked up from germline, CDR1 is SGHDT and CDR2 is YYEEEE.

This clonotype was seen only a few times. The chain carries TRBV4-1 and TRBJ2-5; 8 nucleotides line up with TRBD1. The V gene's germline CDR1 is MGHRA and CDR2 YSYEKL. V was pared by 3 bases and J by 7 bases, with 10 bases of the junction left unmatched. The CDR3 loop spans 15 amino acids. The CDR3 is CASSHGQGPRRTQYF. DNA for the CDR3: TGCGCCAGCAGCCATGGACAGGGCCCCCGTCGGACCCAGTACTTC.

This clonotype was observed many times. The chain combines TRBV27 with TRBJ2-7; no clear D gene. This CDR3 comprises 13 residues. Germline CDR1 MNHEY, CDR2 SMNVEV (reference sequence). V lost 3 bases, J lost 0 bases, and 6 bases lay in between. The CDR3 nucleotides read TGTGCCAGCAGTTTCGAAAGCTCCTACGAGCAGTACTTC. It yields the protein CASSFESSYEQYF.